The clone carrying this TCR beta chain was counted many times. These data originate in a study of T cells in Graves' hyperthyroidism and ophthalmopathy. As for the study in general: Peripheral blood was secured at the point of initial diagnosis, before any treatment.

CDR3 size: 13 residues. The V gene lost 2 bases and the J gene lost 6 bases, with 11 bases spanning the gap. Germline V gene data show CDR1 as SNHLY and CDR2 as FYNNEI. The study defined stable Graves' hyperthyroidism as no ophthalmopathy progression within 18 months. Each diagnosis was grounded in clinical symptoms, serum thyroxine and TRAb, thyroid ultrasound, and orbital computed tomography. From RNA transcripts, TCR beta CDR3 regions were amplified. With the HTBI primer set, the TCR CDR3 went through a first round of RT-PCR. TCRdb called the multiplex PCR reads again in MiXCR, with one record for every CDR3 protein. The sample has about 700,000 distinct CDR3 sequences, 13% to 15% seen once.

The V call is TRBV2, the J call TRBJ2-7, with D unresolved. Sequencing was done on a sample of blood. The TCR sequence derives from a woman aged 18-35 years with Graves' hyperthyroidism. In DNA, the CDR3 is TGTGCCAGCAGTGAATTCGGTCAGAGCGAGCAGTACTTC. Translating it yields CASSEFGQSEQYF.